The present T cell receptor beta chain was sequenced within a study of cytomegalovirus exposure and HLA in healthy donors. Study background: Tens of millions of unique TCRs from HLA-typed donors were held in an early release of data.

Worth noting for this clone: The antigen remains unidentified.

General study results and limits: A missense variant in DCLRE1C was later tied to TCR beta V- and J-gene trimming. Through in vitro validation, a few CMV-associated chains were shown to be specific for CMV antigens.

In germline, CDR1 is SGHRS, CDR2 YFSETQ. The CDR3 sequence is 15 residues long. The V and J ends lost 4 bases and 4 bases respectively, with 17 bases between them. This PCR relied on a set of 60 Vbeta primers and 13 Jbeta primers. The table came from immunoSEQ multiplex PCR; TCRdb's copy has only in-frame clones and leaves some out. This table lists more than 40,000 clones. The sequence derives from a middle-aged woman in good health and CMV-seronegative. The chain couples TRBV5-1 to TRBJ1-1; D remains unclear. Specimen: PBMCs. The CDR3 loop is CASSQVGVPGTEAFF. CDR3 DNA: TGCGCCAGCAGCCAGGTCGGGGTCCCGGGCACTGAAGCTTTCTTT.